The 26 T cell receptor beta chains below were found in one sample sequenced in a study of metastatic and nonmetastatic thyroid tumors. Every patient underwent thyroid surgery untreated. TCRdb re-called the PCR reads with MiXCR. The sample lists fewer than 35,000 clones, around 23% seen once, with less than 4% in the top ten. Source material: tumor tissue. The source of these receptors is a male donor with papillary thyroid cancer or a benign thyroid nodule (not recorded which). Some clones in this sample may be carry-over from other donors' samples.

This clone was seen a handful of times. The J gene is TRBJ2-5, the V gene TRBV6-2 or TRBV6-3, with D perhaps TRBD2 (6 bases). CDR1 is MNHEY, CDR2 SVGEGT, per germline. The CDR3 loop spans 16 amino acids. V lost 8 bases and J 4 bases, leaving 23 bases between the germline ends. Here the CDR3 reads CASRRPSGSSVETQYF. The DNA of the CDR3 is TGTGCCAGCCGAAGACCGAGCGGGTCAAGTGTAGAGACCCAGTACTTC.

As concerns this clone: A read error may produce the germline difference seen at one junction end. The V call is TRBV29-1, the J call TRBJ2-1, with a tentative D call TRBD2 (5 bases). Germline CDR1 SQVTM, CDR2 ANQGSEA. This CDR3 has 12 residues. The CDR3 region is CSIEVGSNEQFF. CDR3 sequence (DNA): TGCAGCATTGAGGTGGGGAGCAATGAGCAGTTCTTC.

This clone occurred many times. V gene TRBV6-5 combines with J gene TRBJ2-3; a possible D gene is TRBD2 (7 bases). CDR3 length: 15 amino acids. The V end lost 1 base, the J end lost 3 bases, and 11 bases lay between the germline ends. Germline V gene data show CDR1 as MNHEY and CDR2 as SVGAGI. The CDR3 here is CASSYYRGATDTQYF. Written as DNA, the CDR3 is TGTGCCAGCAGTTACTATCGGGGGGCAACAGATACGCAGTATTTT.

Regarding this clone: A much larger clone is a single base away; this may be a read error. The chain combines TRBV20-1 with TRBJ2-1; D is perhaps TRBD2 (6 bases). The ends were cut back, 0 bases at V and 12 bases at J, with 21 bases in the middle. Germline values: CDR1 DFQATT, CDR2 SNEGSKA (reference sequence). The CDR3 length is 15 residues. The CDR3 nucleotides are TGCAGTGCTAGAGATCAAGAAGTATACAGCGGGTTGCAGTTCTTC. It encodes CSARDQEVYSGLQFF.

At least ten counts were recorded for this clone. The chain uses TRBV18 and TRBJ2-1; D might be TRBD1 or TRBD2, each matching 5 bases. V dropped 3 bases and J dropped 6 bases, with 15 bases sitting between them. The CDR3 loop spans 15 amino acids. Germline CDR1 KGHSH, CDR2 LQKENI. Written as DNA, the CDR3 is TGTGCCAGCTCACCGCCCGGGACGGGCTCCAATGAGCAGTTCTTC. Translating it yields CASSPPGTGSNEQFF.

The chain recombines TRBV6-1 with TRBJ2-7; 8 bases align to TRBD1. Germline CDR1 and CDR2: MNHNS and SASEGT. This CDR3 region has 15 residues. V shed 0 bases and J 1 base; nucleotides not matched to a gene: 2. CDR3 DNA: TGTGCCAGCAGTGAAGCTCAGGGGGCTTCCTACGAGCAGTACTTC. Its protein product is CASSEAQGASYEQYF.

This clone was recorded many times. The DNA for the CDR3 is TGTGCCTGGAGTGGTTCCGGGGATACTGAAGCTTTCTTT. It is translated as CAWSGSGDTEAFF. The chain recombines TRBV30 with TRBJ1-1; no firm D call. With 1 base removed from V and 5 bases from J, the gap between germline ends came to 11 bases. CDR3 size: 13 residues. Germline assignment: CDR1 GTSNPN and CDR2 SVGIG (reference sequence).

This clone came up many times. As DNA, the CDR3 is TGTGCCAGCAGACCGTTCGGGGGGGGACAGCAAGAGACCCAGTACTTC. Translation gives CASRPFGGGQQETQYF. This sequence joins TRBV28 and TRBJ2-5; the D gene is possibly TRBD2 (8 bases). Germline CDR1 reads MDHEN; CDR2 reads SYDVKM. Trimming removed 6 bases at V and 2 bases at J, with 19 bases between. This CDR3 has 16 residues.

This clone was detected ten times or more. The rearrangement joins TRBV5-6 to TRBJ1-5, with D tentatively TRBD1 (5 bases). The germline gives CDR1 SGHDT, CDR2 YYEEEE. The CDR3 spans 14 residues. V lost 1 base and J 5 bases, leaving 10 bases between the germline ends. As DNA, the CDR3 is TGTGCCAGCAGCTTGTCAGGGTTAGATCAGCCCCAGCATTTT. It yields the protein CASSLSGLDQPQHF. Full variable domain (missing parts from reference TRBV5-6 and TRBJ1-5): DAGVTQSPTHLIKTRGQQVTLRCSPKSGHDTVSWYQQALGQGPQFIFQYYEEEERQRGNFPDRFSGHQFPNYSSELNVNALLLGDSALYLCASSLSGLDQPQHFGDGTRLSIL.

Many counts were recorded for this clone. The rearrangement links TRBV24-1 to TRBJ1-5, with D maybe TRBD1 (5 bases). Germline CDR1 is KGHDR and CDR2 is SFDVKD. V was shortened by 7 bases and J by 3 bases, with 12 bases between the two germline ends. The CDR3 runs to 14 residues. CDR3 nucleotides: TGTGCCACCAGGGGGGACGGCACCAATCAGCCCCAGCATTTT. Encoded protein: CATRGDGTNQPQHF.

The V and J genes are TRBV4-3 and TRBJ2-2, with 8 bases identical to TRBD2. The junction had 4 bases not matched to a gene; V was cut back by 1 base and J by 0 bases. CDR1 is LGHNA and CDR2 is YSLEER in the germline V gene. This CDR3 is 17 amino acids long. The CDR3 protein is CASSQGSGLANTGELFF. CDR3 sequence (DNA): TGCGCCAGCAGCCAAGGTTCGGGACTAGCGAACACCGGGGAGCTGTTTTTT.

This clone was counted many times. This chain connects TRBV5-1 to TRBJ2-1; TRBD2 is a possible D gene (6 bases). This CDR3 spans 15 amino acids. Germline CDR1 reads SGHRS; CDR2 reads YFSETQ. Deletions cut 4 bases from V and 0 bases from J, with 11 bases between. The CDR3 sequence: CASSPAGTSYNEQFF. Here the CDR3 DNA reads TGCGCCAGCAGCCCCGCGGGGACCTCCTACAATGAGCAGTTCTTC. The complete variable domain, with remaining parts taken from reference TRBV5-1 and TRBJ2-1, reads KAGVTQTPRYLIKTRGQQVTLSCSPISGHRSVSWYQQTPGQGLQFLFEYFSETQRNKGNFPGRFSGRQFSNSRSEMNVSTLELGDSALYLCASSPAGTSYNEQFFGPGTRLTVL.

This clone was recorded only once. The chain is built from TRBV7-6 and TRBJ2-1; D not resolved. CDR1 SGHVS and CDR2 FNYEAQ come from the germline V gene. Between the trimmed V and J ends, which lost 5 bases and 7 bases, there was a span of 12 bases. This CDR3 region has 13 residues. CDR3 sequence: CASSRYRKNEQFF. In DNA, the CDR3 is TGTGCCAGCAGCCGTTACCGCAAGAATGAGCAGTTCTTC.

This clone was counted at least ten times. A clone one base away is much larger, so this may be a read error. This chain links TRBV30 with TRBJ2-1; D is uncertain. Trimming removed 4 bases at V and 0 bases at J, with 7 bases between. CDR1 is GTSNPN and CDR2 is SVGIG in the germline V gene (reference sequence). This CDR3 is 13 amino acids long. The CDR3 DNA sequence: TGTGCCTGGAATGTAAGCTCCTACAATGAGCAGTTCTTC. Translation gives CAWNVSSYNEQFF.

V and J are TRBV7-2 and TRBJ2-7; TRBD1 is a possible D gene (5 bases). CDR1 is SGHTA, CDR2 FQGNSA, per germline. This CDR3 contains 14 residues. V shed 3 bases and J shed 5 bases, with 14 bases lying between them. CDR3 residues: CASSFLKGIHEQYF. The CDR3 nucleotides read TGTGCCAGCAGCTTTTTAAAGGGGATTCACGAGCAGTACTTC.

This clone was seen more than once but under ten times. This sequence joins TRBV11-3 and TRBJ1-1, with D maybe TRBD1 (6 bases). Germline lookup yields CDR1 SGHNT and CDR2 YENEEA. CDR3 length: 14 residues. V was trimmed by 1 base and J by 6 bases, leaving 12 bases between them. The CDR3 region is CASSLAGGAAEAFF. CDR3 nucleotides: TGTGCCAGCAGCTTAGCGGGGGGCGCGGCTGAAGCTTTCTTT.

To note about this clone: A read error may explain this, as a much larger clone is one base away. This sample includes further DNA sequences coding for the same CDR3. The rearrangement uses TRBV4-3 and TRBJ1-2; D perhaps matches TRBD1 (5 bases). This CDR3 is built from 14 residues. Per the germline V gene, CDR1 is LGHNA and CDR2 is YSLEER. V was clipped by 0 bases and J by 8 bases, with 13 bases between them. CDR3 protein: CASSQDDTGYGYTF. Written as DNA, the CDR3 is TGCGCCAGCAGCCAAGACGATACAGGCTACGGCTACACCTTC.

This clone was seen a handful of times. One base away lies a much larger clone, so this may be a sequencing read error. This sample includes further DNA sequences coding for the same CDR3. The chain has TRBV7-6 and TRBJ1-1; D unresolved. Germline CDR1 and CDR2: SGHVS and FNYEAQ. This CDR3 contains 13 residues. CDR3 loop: CASSLDVGAKAFF. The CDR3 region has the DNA TGTGCCAGCAGCTTAGACGTGGGCGCAAAAGCTTTCTTC.

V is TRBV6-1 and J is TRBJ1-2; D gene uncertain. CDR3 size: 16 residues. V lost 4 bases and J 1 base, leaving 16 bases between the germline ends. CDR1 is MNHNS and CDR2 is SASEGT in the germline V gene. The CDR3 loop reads CASSGDGGSLNYGYTF. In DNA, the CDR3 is TGTGCCAGCAGTGGCGACGGAGGCAGCCTTAACTATGGCTACACCTTC.

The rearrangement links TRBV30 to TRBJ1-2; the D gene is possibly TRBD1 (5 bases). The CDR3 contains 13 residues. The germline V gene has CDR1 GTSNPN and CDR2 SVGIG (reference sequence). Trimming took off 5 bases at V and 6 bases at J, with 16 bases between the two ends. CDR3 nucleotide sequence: TGTGCCTGGTCCCGAGGTCCGGGGGATGGCTACACCTTC. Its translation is CAWSRGPGDGYTF.

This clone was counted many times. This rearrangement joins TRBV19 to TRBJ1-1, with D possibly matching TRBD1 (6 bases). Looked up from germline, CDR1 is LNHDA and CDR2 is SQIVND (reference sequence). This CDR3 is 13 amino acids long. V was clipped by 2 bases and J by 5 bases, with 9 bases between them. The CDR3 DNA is TGTGCCAGTAGTATAACCCAGGGGACTGAAGCTTTCTTT. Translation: CASSITQGTEAFF.

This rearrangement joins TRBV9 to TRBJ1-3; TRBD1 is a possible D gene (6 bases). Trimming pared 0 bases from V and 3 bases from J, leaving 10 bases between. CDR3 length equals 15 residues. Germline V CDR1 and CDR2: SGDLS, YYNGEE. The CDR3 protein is CASSVGGRGGNTIYF. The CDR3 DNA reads TGTGCCAGCAGCGTAGGGGGCAGGGGTGGAAACACCATATATTTT.

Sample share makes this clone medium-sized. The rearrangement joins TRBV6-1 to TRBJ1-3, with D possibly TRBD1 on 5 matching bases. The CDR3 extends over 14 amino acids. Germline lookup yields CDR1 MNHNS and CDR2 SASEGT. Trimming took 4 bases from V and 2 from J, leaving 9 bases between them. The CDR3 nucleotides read TGTGCCAGCAGTGTAGGGGTTGCTGGAAACACCATATATTTT. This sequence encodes CASSVGVAGNTIYF.

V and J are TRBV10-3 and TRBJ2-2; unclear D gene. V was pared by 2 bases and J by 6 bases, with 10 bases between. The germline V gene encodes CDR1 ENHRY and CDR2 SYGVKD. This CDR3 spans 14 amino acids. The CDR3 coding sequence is TGTGCCATCAGTGAGCCAGGCCTGGCCGGGGAGCTGTTTTTT. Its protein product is CAISEPGLAGELFF.

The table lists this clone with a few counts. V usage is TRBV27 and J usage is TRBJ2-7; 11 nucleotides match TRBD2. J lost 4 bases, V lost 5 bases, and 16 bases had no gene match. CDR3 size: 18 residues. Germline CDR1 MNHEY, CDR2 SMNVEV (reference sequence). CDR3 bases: TGTGCCAGCAGTCTCCTGACTAGCGGGAATTTTGGGGTATACGAGCAGTACTTC. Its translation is CASSLLTSGNFGVYEQYF.

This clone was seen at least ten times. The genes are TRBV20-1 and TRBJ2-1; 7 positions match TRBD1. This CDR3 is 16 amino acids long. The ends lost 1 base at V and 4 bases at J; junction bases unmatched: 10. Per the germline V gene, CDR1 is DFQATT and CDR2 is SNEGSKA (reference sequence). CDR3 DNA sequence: TGCAGTGCTAGAGGCAGGGGGTCTTCAAGGTACAATGAGCAGTTCTTC. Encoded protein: CSARGRGSSRYNEQFF.